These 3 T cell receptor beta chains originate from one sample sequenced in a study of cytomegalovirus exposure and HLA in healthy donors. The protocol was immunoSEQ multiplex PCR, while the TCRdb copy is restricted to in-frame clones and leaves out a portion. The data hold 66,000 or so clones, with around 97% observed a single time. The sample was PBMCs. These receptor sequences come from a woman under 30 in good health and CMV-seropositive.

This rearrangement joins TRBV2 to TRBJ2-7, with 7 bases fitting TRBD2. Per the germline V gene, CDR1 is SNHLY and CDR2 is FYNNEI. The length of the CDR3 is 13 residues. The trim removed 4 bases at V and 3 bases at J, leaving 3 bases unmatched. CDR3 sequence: CASSGLALYEQYF. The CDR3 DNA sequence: TGTGCCAGCAGTGGACTAGCCCTCTACGAGCAGTACTTC.

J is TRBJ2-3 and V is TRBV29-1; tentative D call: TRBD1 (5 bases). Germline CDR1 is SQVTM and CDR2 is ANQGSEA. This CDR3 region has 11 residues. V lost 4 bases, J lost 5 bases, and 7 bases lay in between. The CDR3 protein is CSVVRVDTQYF. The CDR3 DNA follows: TGCAGCGTTGTCAGGGTAGATACGCAGTATTTT.

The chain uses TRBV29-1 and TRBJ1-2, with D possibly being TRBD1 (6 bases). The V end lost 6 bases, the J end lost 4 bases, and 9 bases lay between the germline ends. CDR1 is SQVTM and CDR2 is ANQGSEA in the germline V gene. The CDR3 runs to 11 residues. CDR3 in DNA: TGCAGCGTCGGACAGATCTATGGCTACACCTTC. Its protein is CSVGQIYGYTF.